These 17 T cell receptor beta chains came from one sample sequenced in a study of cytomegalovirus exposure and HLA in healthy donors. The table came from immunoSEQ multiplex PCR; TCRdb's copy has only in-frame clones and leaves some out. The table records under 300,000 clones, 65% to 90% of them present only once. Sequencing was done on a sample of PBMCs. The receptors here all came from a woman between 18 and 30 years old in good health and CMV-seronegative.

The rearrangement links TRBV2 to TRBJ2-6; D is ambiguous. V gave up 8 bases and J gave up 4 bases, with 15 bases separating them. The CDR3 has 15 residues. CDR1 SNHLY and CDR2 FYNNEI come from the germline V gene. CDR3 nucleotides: TGTGCCAGCGATCTAGGCGTTCCAGGGGCCAACGTCCTGACTTTC. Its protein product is CASDLGVPGANVLTF.

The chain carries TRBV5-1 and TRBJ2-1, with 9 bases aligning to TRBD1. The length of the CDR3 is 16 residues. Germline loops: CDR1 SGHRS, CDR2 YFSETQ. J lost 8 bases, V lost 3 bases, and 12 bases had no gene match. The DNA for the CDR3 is TGCGCCAGCAGCTCGGGAAGGGACAGGGTATCGGATGAGCAGTTCTTC. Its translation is CASSSGRDRVSDEQFF.

CDR3 nucleotides: TGTGCCAGCTCACCATACAGGGCTCCCTACTATGGCTACACCTTC. This sequence encodes CASSPYRAPYYGYTF. V gene TRBV18 combines with J gene TRBJ1-2, with D perhaps TRBD1 (6 bases). CDR1 and CDR2 (germline): KGHSH, LQKENI. The length of the CDR3 is 15 residues. V dropped 2 bases and J dropped 3 bases, with 13 bases sitting between them.

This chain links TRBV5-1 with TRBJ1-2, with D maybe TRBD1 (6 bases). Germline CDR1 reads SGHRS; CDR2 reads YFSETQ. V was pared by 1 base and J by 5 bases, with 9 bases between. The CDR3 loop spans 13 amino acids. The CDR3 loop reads CASSLTQGYGYTF. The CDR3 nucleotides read TGCGCCAGCAGCTTGACCCAGGGGTATGGCTACACCTTC.

The CDR3 DNA sequence: TGTGCCAGCAGTTACTCGAGGGCCTATGAAGCTTTCTTT. It yields the protein CASSYSRAYEAFF. This chain uses TRBV6-5 with TRBJ1-1; D ambiguous. Germline V gene lookup returns CDR1 MNHEY and CDR2 SVGAGI. Deletions cut 0 bases from V and 7 bases from J, with 9 bases between. This CDR3 comprises 13 residues.

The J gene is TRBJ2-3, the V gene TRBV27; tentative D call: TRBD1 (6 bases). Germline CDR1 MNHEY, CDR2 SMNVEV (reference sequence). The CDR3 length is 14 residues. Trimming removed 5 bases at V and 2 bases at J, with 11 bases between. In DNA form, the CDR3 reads TGTGCCAGCAGTGAACAGGGTTTCACAGATACGCAGTATTTT. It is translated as CASSEQGFTDTQYF.

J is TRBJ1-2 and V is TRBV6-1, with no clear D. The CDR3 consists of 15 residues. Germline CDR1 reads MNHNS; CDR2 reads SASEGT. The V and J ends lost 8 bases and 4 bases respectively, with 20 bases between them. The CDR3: CASLPYGKTPYGYTF. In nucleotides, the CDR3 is TGTGCCAGCTTACCCTACGGGAAAACTCCCTATGGCTACACCTTC.

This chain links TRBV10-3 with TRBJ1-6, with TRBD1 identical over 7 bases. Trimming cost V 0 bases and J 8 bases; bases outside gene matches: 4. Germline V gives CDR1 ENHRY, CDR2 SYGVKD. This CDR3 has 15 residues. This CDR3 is CAISESTGRDSPLHF. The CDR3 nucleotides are TGTGCCATCAGTGAGTCGACAGGGCGGGATTCACCCCTCCACTTT.

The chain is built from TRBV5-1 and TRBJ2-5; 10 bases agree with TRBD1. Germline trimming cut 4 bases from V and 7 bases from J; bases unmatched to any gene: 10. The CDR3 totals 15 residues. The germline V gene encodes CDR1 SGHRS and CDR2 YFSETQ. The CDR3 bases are TGCGCCAGCAGCCTCACCGGGACAGGGGAGGGGACCCAGTACTTC. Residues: CASSLTGTGEGTQYF.

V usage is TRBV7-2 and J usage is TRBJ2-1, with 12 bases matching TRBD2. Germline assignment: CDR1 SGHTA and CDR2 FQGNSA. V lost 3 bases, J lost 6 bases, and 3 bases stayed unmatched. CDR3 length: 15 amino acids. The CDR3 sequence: CASSFLAGGSNEQFF. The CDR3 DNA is TGTGCCAGCAGCTTCCTAGCGGGAGGGTCCAATGAGCAGTTCTTC.

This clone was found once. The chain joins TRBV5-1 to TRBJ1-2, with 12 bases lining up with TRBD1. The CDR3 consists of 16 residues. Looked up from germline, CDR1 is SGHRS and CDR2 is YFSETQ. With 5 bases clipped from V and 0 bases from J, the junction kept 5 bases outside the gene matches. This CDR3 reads CASSPGQGATNYGYTF. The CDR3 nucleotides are TGCGCCAGCAGTCCGGGACAGGGGGCTACTAACTATGGCTACACCTTC.

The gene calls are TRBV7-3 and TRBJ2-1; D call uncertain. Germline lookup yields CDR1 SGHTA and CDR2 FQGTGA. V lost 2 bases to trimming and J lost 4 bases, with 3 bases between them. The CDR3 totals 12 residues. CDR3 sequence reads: CASSLLYNEQFF. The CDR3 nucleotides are TGTGCCAGCAGCTTACTTTACAATGAGCAGTTCTTC.

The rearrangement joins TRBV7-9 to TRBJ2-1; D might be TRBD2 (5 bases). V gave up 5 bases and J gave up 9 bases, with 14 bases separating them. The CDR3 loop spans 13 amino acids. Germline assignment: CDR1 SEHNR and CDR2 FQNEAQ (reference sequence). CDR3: CASSPPRGGEQFF. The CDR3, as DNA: TGTGCCAGCAGCCCTCCCCGAGGAGGTGAGCAGTTCTTC.

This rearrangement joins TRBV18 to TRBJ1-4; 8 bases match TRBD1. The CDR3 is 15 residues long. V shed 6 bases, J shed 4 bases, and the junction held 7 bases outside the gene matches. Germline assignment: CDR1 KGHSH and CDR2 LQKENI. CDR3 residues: CASSPPGQVNEKLFF. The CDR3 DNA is TGTGCCAGCTCGCCTCCGGGACAGGTTAATGAAAAACTGTTTTTT.

The CDR3 region is CASITGQGDIQYF. The CDR3 coding sequence is TGTGCCAGCATCACGGGACAGGGGGACATTCAGTACTTC. This sequence joins TRBV28 and TRBJ2-4; 11 positions match TRBD1. The germline V gene encodes CDR1 MDHEN and CDR2 SYDVKM. This CDR3 is 13 amino acids long. Trimming cost V 7 bases and J 8 bases; bases outside gene matches: 4. Supplemented by reference TRBV28 and TRBJ2-4, the full variable domain reads DVKVTQSSRYLVKRTGEKVFLECVQDMDHENMFWYRQDPGLGLRLIYFSYDVKMKEKGDIPEGYSVSREKKERFSLILESASTNQTSMYLCASITGQGDIQYFGAGTRLSVL.

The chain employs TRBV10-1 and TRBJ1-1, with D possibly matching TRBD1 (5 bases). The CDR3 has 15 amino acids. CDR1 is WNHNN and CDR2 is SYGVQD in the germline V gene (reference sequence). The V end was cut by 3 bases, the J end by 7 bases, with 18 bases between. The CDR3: CASSEFLQGLDEAFF. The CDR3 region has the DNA TGCGCCAGCAGTGAATTTTTGCAGGGCCTCGATGAAGCTTTCTTT.

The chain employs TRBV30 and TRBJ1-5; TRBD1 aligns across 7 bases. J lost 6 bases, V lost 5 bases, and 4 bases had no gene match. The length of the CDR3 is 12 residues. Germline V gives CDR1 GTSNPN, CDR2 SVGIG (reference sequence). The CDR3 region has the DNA TGTGCCTGGGACGACAGGGCTCAGCCCCAGCATTTT. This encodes CAWDDRAQPQHF. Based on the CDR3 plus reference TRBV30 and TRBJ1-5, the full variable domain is SQTIHQWPATLVQPVGSPLSLECTVEGTSNPNLYWYRQAAGRGLQLLFYSVGIGQISSEVPQNLSASRPQDRQFILSSKKLLLSDSGFYLCAWDDRAQPQHFGDGTRLSIL.